The text below deals with one T cell receptor (beta chain). The sample belongs to a study of follicular helper T cells after annual influenza vaccination. Regarding time point: 2014-2015 season, 7 days after vaccination. The protocol was immunoSEQ multiplex PCR, while the TCRdb copy is restricted to in-frame clones and leaves out a portion. The sample records over 6,500 clones, over 80% being singletons. The sequence was collected from an adult who received the influenza vaccine. The input for sequencing was CXCR5+ CD38- circulating T follicular helper cells from blood, taken 7 days after influenza vaccination. This sample's subset: circulating Tfh, non-naive CD4+CXCR5+PD-1+ (ICOS+CD38+ or ICOS-CD38-).

CDR3 DNA: TGTGCCAGCAGTTTTGGCAGATCTAATAGAAAAAACATTCAGTACTTC. Translation gives CASSFGRSNRKNIQYF. The chain is built from TRBV27 and TRBJ2-4, with D hard to call. Trimming pared 3 bases from V and 4 bases from J, leaving 16 bases between. The CDR3 totals 16 residues. The germline V gene encodes CDR1 MNHEY and CDR2 SMNVEV (reference sequence).